The text below deals with one TCR beta chain. What it recognizes is unknown. The record originates from a study of cytomegalovirus exposure and HLA in healthy donors. As for the study in general: Samples from HLA-typed donors yielded around 79 million unique TCRs in an early data release. Broader study findings: In a later analysis, V- and J-gene trimming of beta chains associated with a DCLRE1C missense variant, replicated independently. Earlier findings revealed that most TCR beta V segments proved productive either about 90% or about 30% of the time.

Both 60 Vbeta primers and 13 Jbeta primers went into the PCR. Assay: immunoSEQ multiplex PCR; the TCRdb copy retains only in-frame clones and omits some. Found here are more than 140,000 clones, approximately 78% of them singletons; the top ten hold more than 2.5%. The CDR3 contains 13 residues. V was clipped by 2 bases and J by 9 bases; unmatched bases: 4. Per germline, CDR1 MDHEN and CDR2 SYDVKM. The sample comprised PBMCs. V gene TRBV28 combines with J gene TRBJ1-2, with TRBD1 identical over 9 bases. This TCR derives from a man between 18 and 29 years old in good health and CMV-seropositive. The CDR3 sequence: CASSLVTGGSYTF. CDR3 coding DNA: TGTGCCAGCAGTTTAGTTACAGGGGGCAGCTACACCTTC.